The 26 T cell receptor beta chains presented below share a single source sample, sequenced in a study of blood T cells in healthy people across ages. Using a J-beta primer mix together with a sample-barcoded 5' primer, a second PCR was run for about 7 to 12 cycles. TCRdb fed the 5' RACE reads into MiXCR, producing one record per CDR3 protein. The table lists over a million distinct CDR3 sequences, roughly two fifths of them singletons. Specimen: blood. The receptors shown here come from a woman between 18 and 30 years old in good health.

This clonotype has a handful of counts. The chain is built from TRBV19 and TRBJ1-1; D possibly corresponds to TRBD1 (6 bases). The ends were cut back, 3 bases at V and 5 bases at J, with 13 bases in the middle. Germline V CDR1 and CDR2: LNHDA, SQIVND (reference sequence). CDR3 size: 14 residues. CDR3 in amino acids: CASSILQGGTEAFF. The DNA for the CDR3 is TGTGCCAGTAGTATCCTACAGGGTGGAACTGAAGCTTTCTTT. Complete variable domain (other parts from reference TRBV19 and TRBJ1-1): DGGITQSPKYLFRKEGQNVTLSCEQNLNHDAMYWYRQDPGQGLRLIYYSQIVNDFQKGDIAEGYSVSREKKESFPLTVTSAQKNPTAFYLCASSILQGGTEAFFGQGTRLTVV.

This clonotype appeared once. V usage is TRBV4-1 and J usage is TRBJ2-5, with a possible D match to TRBD2 (6 bases). The DNA end is more similar to TRBJ2-7, so the J call may be wrong. CDR3 size: 15 residues. Germline loops: CDR1 MGHRA, CDR2 YSYEKL. The CDR3 region has the DNA TGCGCCAGCAGCCAAGGGGACTCCATGAACTACGAGCAGTACTTC. Translation gives CASSQGDSMNYEQYF.

The genes are TRBV7-9 and TRBJ2-3; TRBD2 might be the D (6 bases). The CDR3 consists of 15 residues. Trimming left V 5 bases short and J 5 bases short, with 17 bases between. Germline CDR1 SEHNR, CDR2 FQNEAQ (reference sequence). CDR3 sequence reads: CASSRLDPTLDTQYF. The DNA for the CDR3 is TGTGCCAGCAGCCGACTAGACCCCACCCTAGATACGCAGTATTTT. The variable domain in full, completed from reference TRBV7-9 and TRBJ2-3, reads DTGVSQNPRHKITKRGQNVTFRCDPISEHNRLYWYRQTLGQGPEFLTYFQNEAQLEKSRLLSDRFSAERPKGSFSTLEIQRTEQGDSAMYLCASSRLDPTLDTQYFGPGTRLTVL.

The V and J genes are TRBV20-1 and TRBJ1-1; no firm D call. The germline gives CDR1 DFQATT, CDR2 SNEGSKA (reference sequence). Trimming left V 2 bases short and J 0 bases short, with 10 bases between. This CDR3 has 14 amino acids. In nucleotides, the CDR3 is TGCAGTGCTAGACTGGACGGAGTGAACACTGAAGCTTTCTTT. Translating it yields CSARLDGVNTEAFF.

The genes are TRBV20-1 and TRBJ2-5; no reliable D call. The germline V and J ends were trimmed by 7 bases and 1 base, with 16 bases remaining between them. The CDR3 contains 14 residues. CDR1 and CDR2 (germline): DFQATT, SNEGSKA (reference sequence). CDR3 DNA sequence: TGCAGTGTAGTACTAACCATCCGCCAAGAGACCCAGTACTTC. Amino acids: CSVVLTIRQETQYF.

This clonotype was found a few times. The genes are TRBV6-1 and TRBJ2-5; maybe TRBD1 (5 bases). Trimming removed 4 bases from V and 5 bases from J, with 20 bases in between. Per the germline V gene, CDR1 is MNHNS and CDR2 is SASEGT. This CDR3 is built from 16 residues. The CDR3 region has the DNA TGTGCCAGCAGTGTTCAGGGTGGGCTATTCCCGGAGACCCAGTACTTC. The encoded protein is CASSVQGGLFPETQYF.

This rearrangement joins TRBV20-1 to TRBJ1-2; 9 nucleotides align to TRBD1. Germline CDR1 DFQATT, CDR2 SNEGSKA (reference sequence). The V and J ends lost 5 bases and 7 bases, in that order; junction bases with no gene match: 8. The CDR3 is made up of 13 amino acids. CDR3 sequence reads: CSADDRGYSGYTF. Written as DNA, the CDR3 is TGCAGTGCTGACGACAGGGGGTATTCTGGCTACACCTTC.

This clonotype was counted a few times. This chain uses TRBV5-1 with TRBJ2-7; the D is unclear. Per the germline V gene, CDR1 is SGHRS and CDR2 is YFSETQ. The CDR3 covers 11 residues. Deletions cut 5 bases from V and 6 bases from J, with 9 bases between. The DNA for the CDR3 is TGCGCCAGCAGGGCCTCTCGCGAGCAGTACTTC. As protein: CASRASREQYF.

This sequence joins TRBV5-5 and TRBJ2-7; 9 nucleotides agree with TRBD2. J gave up 1 base and V 0 bases, and 20 bases lay outside the gene matches. The CDR3 runs to 21 residues. Germline loops: CDR1 SGHKS, CDR2 YYEKEE (reference sequence). Here the CDR3 reads CASSLDYLIAGVYVRSYEQYF. In DNA form, the CDR3 reads TGTGCCAGCAGCTTGGACTATCTGATAGCGGGGGTTTATGTTAGGTCCTACGAGCAGTACTTC.

This clonotype occurred a few times. The chain employs TRBV11-2 and TRBJ2-7; 7 nucleotides agree with TRBD1. The CDR3 has 14 amino acids. J lost 6 bases, V lost 4 bases, and 9 bases had no gene match. Germline-derived CDR1 and CDR2 are SGHAT and FQNNGV. The CDR3 region has the DNA TGTGCCAGCAGCTATCTCGGGGACAGCGGCGAGCAGTACTTC. Protein: CASSYLGDSGEQYF.

The genes are TRBV4-1 and TRBJ1-1, with 7 nucleotides matching TRBD1. Trimming took 2 bases from V and 0 from J; bases not matched to a gene: 0. Germline V gene sequence: CDR1 MGHRA, CDR2 YSYEKL. The CDR3 is 14 amino acids. In DNA form, the CDR3 reads TGCGCCAGCAGCCAACAGGGGGTGAACACTGAAGCTTTCTTT. Encoded protein: CASSQQGVNTEAFF.

Here the CDR3 reads CAWSPWGRGGDGSTDTQYF. The CDR3 DNA follows: TGTGCCTGGAGTCCGTGGGGTCGGGGTGGAGACGGGAGCACAGATACGCAGTATTTT. This chain uses TRBV30 with TRBJ2-3; D possibly corresponds to TRBD2 (5 bases). The CDR3 has 19 amino acids. Per germline, CDR1 GTSNPN and CDR2 SVGIG (reference sequence). The V gene lost 2 bases and the J gene lost 0 bases, with 24 bases spanning the gap.

The chain combines TRBV20-1 with TRBJ2-1; D not certain. TRBJ2-7 matches the DNA end more closely, so the J call is doubtful. This CDR3 is 13 amino acids long. CDR1 is DFQATT and CDR2 is SNEGSKA in the germline V gene (reference sequence). CDR3 in amino acids: CSASVASYNEQYF. The CDR3, as DNA: TGCAGTGCTAGTGTGGCCTCCTACAATGAGCAGTACTTC.

Here the CDR3 reads CASSWGRGLDNEKLFF. CDR3 DNA: TGTGCCAGCAGCTGGGGGAGGGGGCTTGATAATGAAAAACTGTTTTTT. This chain links TRBV7-9 with TRBJ1-4; 7 positions agree with TRBD1. The CDR3 length is 16 residues. CDR1 and CDR2 from the germline V gene are SEHNR and FQNEAQ (reference sequence). V was pared by 4 bases and J by 4 bases, with 9 bases of the junction left unmatched.

This clonotype was observed a handful of times. The genes are TRBV13 and TRBJ2-3, with unresolved D. Germline values: CDR1 PRHDT, CDR2 FYEKMQ (reference sequence). The CDR3 runs 15 residues. V was cut by 2 bases and J by 3 bases, with 12 bases left in between. The CDR3 spells CASSLRRTVTDTQYF. As DNA, the CDR3 is TGTGCCAGCAGCTTAAGACGGACGGTAACAGATACGCAGTATTTT.

This clonotype came up many times. The V call is TRBV7-2, the J call TRBJ2-5; D is ambiguous. CDR3 size: 13 residues. Deletions cut 3 bases from V and 4 bases from J, with 9 bases between. Looked up from germline, CDR1 is SGHTA and CDR2 is FQGNSA. Written as DNA, the CDR3 is TGTGCCAGCAGCTTGCCCCCCGTAGAGACCCAGTACTTC. This codes for CASSLPPVETQYF.

The CDR3, as DNA: TGCGCCAGCAGCCCAACTGCTAGCGTTTCCTACAATGAGCAGTTCTTC. This translates into CASSPTASVSYNEQFF. The rearrangement joins TRBV5-1 to TRBJ2-1, with a weak D call TRBD2 (6 bases). This CDR3 is 16 amino acids long. Germline loops: CDR1 SGHRS, CDR2 YFSETQ. Trimming removed 4 bases from V and 1 base from J, with 15 bases in between.

Only one count was recorded for this clonotype. This chain connects TRBV7-2 to TRBJ2-5, with D possibly TRBD2 on 6 matching bases. V was trimmed by 5 bases and J by 6 bases, leaving 16 bases between them. This CDR3 comprises 14 residues. From germline, CDR1 is SGHTA and CDR2 FQGNSA. CDR3 in amino acids: CASSPRSSEKTQYF. The CDR3 nucleotides read TGTGCCAGCAGCCCGAGATCTAGCGAAAAGACCCAGTACTTC.

This clonotype was observed a few times. This chain links TRBV10-3 with TRBJ1-5; D is uncertain. This CDR3 is built from 13 residues. V was pared by 5 bases and J by 9 bases, with 14 bases between. Germline V gives CDR1 ENHRY, CDR2 SYGVKD. The CDR3 bases are TGTGCCATCAGTACCTTGGACTCCTTGCCCCAGCATTTT. Translation: CAISTLDSLPQHF.

This chain connects TRBV19 to TRBJ2-1; no reliable D call. This CDR3 is 12 amino acids long. Germline V lookup: CDR1 LNHDA, CDR2 SQIVND (reference sequence). V lost 8 bases, J lost 10 bases, and 15 bases lay in between. The CDR3 coding sequence is TGTGCCAGTGCCGATGGTGGGAAGGAGCAGTTCTTC. This codes for CASADGGKEQFF. The entire variable domain, with the rest obtained from reference TRBV19 and TRBJ2-1, is as follows: DGGITQSPKYLFRKEGQNVTLSCEQNLNHDAMYWYRQDPGQGLRLIYYSQIVNDFQKGDIAEGYSVSREKKESFPLTVTSAQKNPTAFYLCASADGGKEQFFGPGTRLTVL.

The sample holds a few counts of this clonotype. The V gene is TRBV27, the J gene TRBJ2-5; TRBD1 matches 7 bases. Germline trimming cut 6 bases from V and 2 bases from J; bases unmatched to any gene: 12. CDR3 length equals 16 residues. Germline V gives CDR1 MNHEY, CDR2 SMNVEV (reference sequence). This CDR3 is CASRPPGTDLQETQYF. The CDR3 region has the DNA TGTGCCAGCAGACCACCCGGGACAGATCTTCAAGAGACCCAGTACTTC.

The chain is built from TRBV29-1 and TRBJ2-1, with 9 bases matching TRBD2. The CDR3 has 14 residues. Looked up from germline, CDR1 is SQVTM and CDR2 is ANQGSEA. The V gene end was trimmed by 5 bases and the J gene end by 2 bases; junction bases not matched to a gene: 4. In DNA form, the CDR3 reads TGCAGCGTTTTCGAGCGGGGGGCCTACAATGAGCAGTTCTTC. This codes for CSVFERGAYNEQFF.

In this sample, this clonotype turned up a few times. The chain joins TRBV20-1 to TRBJ2-6; tentative D call: TRBD1 (5 bases). Germline lookup yields CDR1 DFQATT and CDR2 SNEGSKA (reference sequence). The V gene lost 1 base and the J gene lost 0 bases, with 16 bases spanning the gap. CDR3 length: 18 residues. The CDR3 DNA follows: TGCAGTGCTAGAGCCCCCAGGGCTTATGACTCTGGGGCCAACGTCCTGACTTTC. Translating gives CSARAPRAYDSGANVLTF.

This clonotype was observed a handful of times. The chain has TRBV11-2 and TRBJ2-1, with D hard to call. CDR3 length: 11 residues. From germline, CDR1 is SGHAT and CDR2 FQNNGV. V was pared by 5 bases and J by 10 bases, with 9 bases between. The CDR3 sequence: CASSSSGEQFF. The CDR3, as DNA: TGTGCCAGCAGCAGCAGTGGGGAGCAGTTCTTC.

This rearrangement joins TRBV25-1 to TRBJ2-3; 10 nucleotides agree with TRBD2. The germline CDR1 and CDR2 sequences are MGHDK and SYGVNS. V trimming: 8 bases; J trimming: 4 bases; junction bases outside the gene matches: 9. This CDR3 spans 15 amino acids. Here the CDR3 reads CASVASGSSPDTQYF. The DNA for the CDR3 is TGTGCCAGCGTAGCTAGCGGGAGTTCGCCAGATACGCAGTATTTT. Full variable domain (outside the CDR3, taken from reference TRBV25-1 and TRBJ2-3): EADIYQTPRYLVIGTGKKITLECSQTMGHDKMYWYQQDPGMELHLIHYSYGVNSTEKGDLSSESTVSRIRTEHFPLTLESARPSHTSQYLCASVASGSSPDTQYFGPGTRLTVL.

The rearrangement joins TRBV11-2 to TRBJ1-5; 11 bases are a match to TRBD1. Trimming removed 5 bases from V and 6 bases from J; junction bases left unmatched: 6. Germline V gene data show CDR1 as SGHAT and CDR2 as FQNNGV. The length of the CDR3 is 15 residues. CDR3 loop: CASSASGTGGQPQHF. The CDR3 DNA follows: TGTGCCAGCAGCGCCTCCGGGACAGGGGGTCAGCCCCAGCATTTT.